The rows below give T cell receptor beta chains drawn from one sample of a study of T cells in Graves' hyperthyroidism and ophthalmopathy. TCRdb analysed the multiplex PCR reads with MiXCR anew, one entry per CDR3 protein. The sample includes more than 300,000 distinct CDR3 sequences, about a fifth seen only once; the top ten take 40%. Sequences were obtained from blood. The receptors were sampled from a man between 18 and 29 years old with Graves' ophthalmopathy. Each CDR3 is given with its conserved first and last residue. A D gene is named only where the DNA matches it firmly. For some rows the clone size is stated as once, few or many, or as a class when expanded; others skip it.

TRBV13,NA,NA,TRBJ1-2,CASSLGDQKENGYTF,TGTGCCAGCAGCTTAGGGGACCAAAAGGAGAATGGCTACACCTTC
TRBV6-5,few,NA,TRBJ2-7,CASSYMQGEQYF,TGTGCCAGCAGTTACATGCAGGGCGAGCAGTACTTC
TRBV18,NA,NA,TRBJ1-2,CASSPPVGELYGYTF,TGTGCCAGCTCACCACCTGTAGGAGAACTCTATGGCTACACCTTC
TRBV5-8,many,NA,TRBJ1-1,CASSSRPPLVGEAFF,TGTGCCAGCAGCTCTCGACCCCCTCTTGTCGGTGAAGCTTTCTTT
TRBV7-6,NA,TRBD1,TRBJ1-6,CASRPRDRENSPLHF,TGTGCCAGCAGACCCCGGGACAGGGAAAATTCACCCCTCCACTTT
TRBV7-8,NA,NA,TRBJ1-1,CASSLRLDTVTEAFF,TGTGCCAGCAGCTTAAGGCTGGACACCGTTACTGAAGCTTTCTTT
TRBV3-1,many,NA,TRBJ2-1,CASSLKGGPYNEQFF,TGTGCCAGCAGCCTGAAGGGGGGGCCCTACAATGAGCAGTTCTTC
TRBV12-3/TRBV12-4,many,NA,TRBJ1-6,CASTTEQLSPLHF,TGTGCCAGCACTACTGAGCAACTTTCACCCCTCCACTTT
TRBV9,NA,TRBD2,TRBJ2-1,CASWPRGRAGNEQFF,TGTGCCAGCTGGCCCCGCGGGAGGGCCGGGAATGAGCAGTTCTTC
TRBV27,many,TRBD1,TRBJ1-2,CASRILGGGGYGYTF,TGTGCCAGCAGGATCCTAGGAGGGGGCGGGTATGGCTACACCTTC
TRBV7-9,once,TRBD2,TRBJ2-3,CASSRDSSGGGADTQYF,TGTGCCAGCAGTCGGGACTCTAGCGGGGGGGGAGCAGATACGCAGTATTTT
TRBV3-1,many,NA,TRBJ1-5,CASSQGGGLHNQPQHF,TGTGCCAGCAGCCAAGGGGGGGGGTTACACAATCAGCCCCAGCATTTT
TRBV2,once,NA,TRBJ2-7,CASRRDGETYEQYF,TGTGCCAGCAGACGGGACGGGGAAACCTACGAGCAGTACTTC
TRBV9,many,NA,TRBJ1-6,CASSVGVDSSYNSPLHF,TGTGCCAGCAGCGTAGGGGTGGATAGCTCCTATAATTCACCCCTCCACTTT
TRBV12-3/TRBV12-4,many,NA,TRBJ1-6,CASSLYGANSPLHF,TGTGCCAGCAGTTTGTACGGAGCAAATTCACCCCTCCACTTT
TRBV7-9,many,NA,TRBJ2-3,CASSLRSGPPDTQYF,TGTGCCAGCAGCCTCCGGAGCGGGCCCCCAGATACGCAGTATTTT
TRBV24-1,few,NA,TRBJ2-5,CVTSEVGTDQETQYF,TGTGTCACCAGTGAGGTTGGAACGGATCAAGAGACCCAGTACTTC
TRBV3-1,many,NA,TRBJ1-5,CASSLLDNQPQHF,TGTGCCAGCAGCCTCCTTGATAATCAGCCCCAGCATTTT
TRBV7-3,few,NA,TRBJ2-7,CASSLDNDYEQYF,TGTGCCAGCAGCTTAGACAACGACTACGAGCAGTACTTC
TRBV12-3/TRBV12-4,many,TRBD2,TRBJ2-2,CASSLPFVGSGGLAGELFF,TGTGCCAGCAGTTTACCATTTGTTGGAAGCGGGGGTTTAGCCGGGGAGCTGTTTTTT
TRBV2,many,TRBD1,TRBJ1-2,CASSEASRETGNGYTF,TGTGCCAGCAGTGAAGCGAGCAGGGAGACAGGGAACGGCTACACCTTC
TRBV20-1,NA,NA,TRBJ2-7,CSAARSYEQYF,TGCAGTGCCGCACGGTCCTACGAGCAGTACTTC
TRBV7-8,many,NA,TRBJ2-2,CASSIGGAGELFF,TGTGCCAGCAGCATCGGAGGCGCAGGGGAGCTGTTTTTT